A selection of T cell receptor beta chains follows, all from one sample in a study of type 1 regulatory T cells. The antigens of these receptors remain unknown. TCRdb passed the reads through MiXCR, listing each CDR3 protein once. This sample has about 62,000 distinct CDR3 sequences, with 62% found just once. The sample was cultured non-Tr1 T cells, either the whole culture or a sorted T cell fraction (not recorded which). The receptors stem from a human donor in good health. Each CDR3 is given with its conserved first and last residue. Fields, in order: D gene, V gene, clone size, J gene, CDR3 DNA, CDR3 protein. D genes are given only for firm matches. Clone size is stated in some rows and not others, as once, few, many or a class when expanded.

TRBD2	TRBV12-3/TRBV12-4	-	TRBJ2-3	TGTGCCAGCAGTTTTCAAGGGGCGGGAGGGCCGACAGATACGCAGTATTTT	CASSFQGAGGPTDTQYF
-	TRBV7-9	-	TRBJ1-2	TGTGCCAGCAGCCCCTCCATTGGCTACACCTTC	CASSPSIGYTF
-	TRBV4-3	few	TRBJ1-6	TGCGCCAGCAGCCAAGATAGTCCAGGGAATTCACCCCTCCACTTT	CASSQDSPGNSPLHF
TRBD1	TRBV5-1	large	TRBJ2-1	TGCGCCAGCAGCTTGGCCGACAGGGGGGACATCAATGAGCAGTTCTTC	CASSLADRGDINEQFF
-	TRBV16	-	TRBJ2-3	TGTGCCAGCAGCCAAATCCTCCAGCTAGCGGATACGCAGTATTTT	CASSQILQLADTQYF
TRBD1	TRBV20-1	-	TRBJ2-6	TGCAGTGCTAGAGCTACGACAGGGGTGTCTCCTGGGGCCAACGTCCTGACTTTC	CSARATTGVSPGANVLTF
TRBD1	TRBV6-1	-	TRBJ2-7	TGTGCCAGCAGTCGCCCCCGACAGGGTGGGCCCTACGAGCAGTACTTC	CASSRPRQGGPYEQYF
-	TRBV12-3/TRBV12-4	-	TRBJ2-1	TGTGCCAGCAGTTTGAGGACCTCCTACAATGAGCAGTTCTTC	CASSLRTSYNEQFF
TRBD1	TRBV20-1	-	TRBJ1-6	TGCAGTGCTAGAGTCACAGGGGGCGCAGGAAGTTCCCCCCTCCACTTT	CSARVTGGAGSSPLHF
-	TRBV7-2	few	TRBJ1-5	TGTGCCAGCAGCTTAGCGTTGGGGGCCCAGCATTTT	CASSLALGAQHF
-	TRBV7-2	-	TRBJ2-1	TGTGCCAGCAGCTTAGCGCCCAGCGATGAGCAGTTCTTC	CASSLAPSDEQFF
-	TRBV7-8	-	TRBJ2-5	TGTGCCAGCAGCAAAGAGACAGGTGCGGAGACCCAGTACTTC	CASSKETGAETQYF
TRBD1	TRBV18	-	TRBJ1-1	TGTGCCAGCTCTATGGACAGGGTGACTGAAGCTTTCTTT	CASSMDRVTEAFF
-	TRBV9	-	TRBJ2-1	TGTGCCAGCAGCGTAAAGGTCCGATCCAATGAGCAGTTCTTC	CASSVKVRSNEQFF
-	TRBV7-8	many	TRBJ2-6	TGTGCAAGCAGCTGGGCCCCAGGGAGCTCTGGGGCCAACGTCCTGACTTTC	CASSWAPGSSGANVLTF
-	TRBV9	-	TRBJ2-3	TGTGCCAGCAGCGTAGCCCGGGGGAGTTACGCTTCCACAGATACGCAGTATTTT	CASSVARGSYASTDTQYF
-	TRBV7-2	-	TRBJ2-3	TGTGCCAGCAGCTTAGATCCGGGAACAGATACGCAGTATTTT	CASSLDPGTDTQYF
TRBD1	TRBV18	many	TRBJ2-5	TGTGCCAGCTCACCGGACAGGAGGGAGACCCAGTACTTC	CASSPDRRETQYF
TRBD2	TRBV27	-	TRBJ2-7	TGTGCCAGCAGTTTCGGGCGGGAGGGCCCCTACGAGCAGTACTTC	CASSFGREGPYEQYF
TRBD1	TRBV20-1	-	TRBJ1-2	TGCAGTGCTAGAGATTTGGGGACAGGGCCCTCTTCCACCTTC	CSARDLGTGPSSTF
TRBD2	TRBV20-1	-	TRBJ2-3	TGCAGTGCTAGCCTGGCGGGAGGTAGAGATACGCAGTATTTT	CSASLAGGRDTQYF
TRBD2	TRBV20-1	few	TRBJ2-7	TGCAGTGCCAGACTAGCGGGAGTTGTCGAGCAGTACTTC	CSARLAGVVEQYF
-	TRBV28	-	TRBJ2-5	TGTGCCAGCAGTAATCCGGGACAAGGGTCGGAGACCCAGTACTTC	CASSNPGQGSETQYF
TRBD2	TRBV20-1	-	TRBJ2-7	TGCAGTGCCTCAATAGCGGGAAGCTCCTACGAGCAGTACTTC	CSASIAGSSYEQYF
-	TRBV15	once	TRBJ1-2	TGTGCCACCAGCAGGACGATCGTGGGGAACTATGGCTACACCTTC	CATSRTIVGNYGYTF
-	TRBV4-1	-	TRBJ2-7	TGCGCCAGCAGCCAGGGGTCGACAGGCTACGAGCAGTACTTC	CASSQGSTGYEQYF
-	TRBV20-1	-	TRBJ2-1	TGCAGTGCCCCTCGGGCTGCCTACAATGAGCAGTTCTTC	CSAPRAAYNEQFF
-	TRBV20-1	few	TRBJ2-5	TGCAGTGCTAGCGGGGGCTGGGAGACCCAGTACTTC	CSASGGWETQYF
-	TRBV6-6	-	TRBJ2-2	TGTGCCAGCATTTACAGGGTGGCTGGGCAAGCGACCGGGGAGCTGTTTTTT	CASIYRVAGQATGELFF